This T cell receptor (beta chain) is from a study of metastatic and nonmetastatic thyroid tumors. Overall study context: Repertoire data that came from the blood and tumor or nodule tissue of malignant and benign thyroid patients were compared. Overall study results and limits: Benign nodules were reported to have significantly lower TCR beta diversity than malignant thyroid tumors, in blood and tumor.

Losses at the gene ends were 7 bases for V and 4 bases for J; bases not matched to a gene: 5. The germline gives CDR1 MNHEY, CDR2 SVGEGT. This CDR3 contains 15 residues. This clone is labeled medium-sized. The antigen is undetermined. Source study methods: The authors used CDR3 differences across clinicopathological groups to build a distant-metastasis classifier for papillary thyroid cancer. Using MiXCR, TCRdb reanalyzed the PCR reads. TCRdb, rather than the study authors, made the V and J calls. The sample has some 38,000 clones; roughly 13% are singletons. Every patient underwent thyroid surgery untreated.

The sample was blood. This sequence joins TRBV6-2 or TRBV6-3 and TRBJ2-1, with 12 bases lining up with TRBD2. The sequence derives from a female donor with papillary thyroid cancer or a benign thyroid nodule (not recorded which). Some clones in this sample may be carry-over from other donors' samples. The CDR3, as DNA: TGTGCCAGCATCCCAGGACTAGCGGGGTACAATGAGCAGTTCTTC. Translated, it gives CASIPGLAGYNEQFF.